One sample yielded the 8 T cell receptor beta chains listed below, sequenced in a study of PD-1 blockade in classical Hodgkin lymphoma. Every one of the patients relapsed after autologous stem cell transplantation (brentuximab vedotin exposure was variable). Using immunoSEQ multiplex PCR, the repertoire was profiled, and TCRdb retains in-frame clones only, with some absent. The repertoire holds 30,000 to 40,000 clones, with 76% as singletons. Here the sequenced sample was peripheral blood mononuclear cells (PBMCs), taken at baseline. These TCRs come from a human donor with classical Hodgkin lymphoma.

V and J are TRBV15 and TRBJ1-2, with D perhaps matching TRBD1 (5 bases). In germline, CDR1 is LNHNV, CDR2 YYDKDF (reference sequence). The CDR3 is 13 residues long. The V end was cut by 5 bases, the J end by 8 bases, with 15 bases between. CDR3 nucleotides: TGTGCCACCAGCCCAGCAGGGACGAGGGGCTACACCTTC. It codes for CATSPAGTRGYTF.

The V gene is TRBV9, the J gene TRBJ2-1, with 10 bases lining up with TRBD2. The CDR3 totals 14 residues. V shed 5 bases, J shed 5 bases, and the junction held 4 bases outside the gene matches. Germline V gene lookup returns CDR1 SGDLS and CDR2 YYNGEE. Here the CDR3 reads CASSGLAGDNEQFF. The CDR3 DNA sequence: TGTGCCAGCAGTGGTCTAGCGGGGGACAATGAGCAGTTCTTC.

This clone came up a few times. The V and J genes are TRBV28 and TRBJ1-2, with TRBD1 matching 9 bases. Germline CDR1 and CDR2: MDHEN and SYDVKM. Germline trimming cut 5 bases from V and 6 bases from J; bases unmatched to any gene: 10. The CDR3 has 15 residues. In nucleotides, the CDR3 is TGTGCCAGCAGTCTAGGACAGGGGATGCAAAATGGCTACACCTTC. It encodes CASSLGQGMQNGYTF.

The chain joins TRBV7-9 to TRBJ1-1; TRBD1 matches at 8 bases. V lost 1 base to trimming and J lost 2 bases; unmatched junction nucleotides: 6. The germline V gene has CDR1 SEHNR and CDR2 FQNEAQ (reference sequence). CDR3 length equals 16 residues. The chain's CDR3 is CASSLVSGGKNTEAFF. The CDR3 coding sequence is TGTGCCAGCAGCTTAGTATCAGGGGGCAAAAACACTGAAGCTTTCTTT.

In this sample, this clone turned up a few times. This sequence joins TRBV30 and TRBJ1-1; D is uncertain. The germline V gene has CDR1 GTSNPN and CDR2 SVGIG (reference sequence). Between the trimmed V and J ends, which lost 0 bases and 7 bases, there was a span of 6 bases. The CDR3 sequence is 11 residues long. The CDR3 bases are TGTGCCTGGAGTGTATTGGGTGAAGCTTTCTTT. Translating gives CAWSVLGEAFF.

V gene TRBV28 combines with J gene TRBJ2-1, with unresolved D. CDR3 size: 13 residues. Trimming removed 1 base from V and 8 bases from J, with 9 bases in between. The germline V gene has CDR1 MDHEN and CDR2 SYDVKM. Here the CDR3 DNA reads TGTGCCAGCAGTTTATTGACGGGTGATGAGCAGTTCTTC. This sequence encodes CASSLLTGDEQFF.

The chain uses TRBV10-3 and TRBJ2-2, with 14 nucleotides matching TRBD2. The CDR3 has 14 amino acids. Germline CDR1 and CDR2: ENHRY and SYGVKD. With 8 bases clipped from V and 4 bases from J, the junction kept 0 bases outside the gene matches. As DNA, the CDR3 is TGTGCCATCGGGACTAGCGGGAGCACCGGGGAGCTGTTTTTT. Protein sequence: CAIGTSGSTGELFF.

In this sample, this clone turned up a few times. The chain employs TRBV18 and TRBJ2-2; D ambiguous. Per the germline V gene, CDR1 is KGHSH and CDR2 is LQKENI. The CDR3 totals 17 residues. V gave up 1 base and J gave up 4 bases, with 16 bases separating them. Written as DNA, the CDR3 is TGTGCCAGCTCACCACGTTTACTCGACTCGAGCACCGGGGAGCTGTTTTTT. It translates to CASSPRLLDSSTGELFF. Looking up the rest from reference TRBV18 and TRBJ2-2 gives the full variable domain: NAGVMQNPRHLVRRRGQEARLRCSPMKGHSHVYWYRQLPEEGLKFMVYLQKENIIDESGMPKERFSAEFPKEGPSILRIQQVVRGDSAAYFCASSPRLLDSSTGELFFGEGSRLTVL.